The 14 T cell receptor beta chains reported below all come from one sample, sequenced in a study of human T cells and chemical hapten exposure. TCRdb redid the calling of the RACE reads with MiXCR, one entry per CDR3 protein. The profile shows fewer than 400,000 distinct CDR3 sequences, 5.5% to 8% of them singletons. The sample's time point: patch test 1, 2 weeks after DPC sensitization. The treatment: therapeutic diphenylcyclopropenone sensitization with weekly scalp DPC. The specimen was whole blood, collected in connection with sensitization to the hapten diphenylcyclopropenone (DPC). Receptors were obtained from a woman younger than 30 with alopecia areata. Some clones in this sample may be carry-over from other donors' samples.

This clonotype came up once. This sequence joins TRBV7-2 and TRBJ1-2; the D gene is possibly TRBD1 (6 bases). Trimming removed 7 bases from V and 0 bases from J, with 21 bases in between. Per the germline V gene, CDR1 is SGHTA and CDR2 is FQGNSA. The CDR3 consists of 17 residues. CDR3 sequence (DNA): TGTGCCAGCACCCGAGTGAGGGGGTACAAGGCTAACTATGGCTACACCTTC. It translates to CASTRVRGYKANYGYTF.

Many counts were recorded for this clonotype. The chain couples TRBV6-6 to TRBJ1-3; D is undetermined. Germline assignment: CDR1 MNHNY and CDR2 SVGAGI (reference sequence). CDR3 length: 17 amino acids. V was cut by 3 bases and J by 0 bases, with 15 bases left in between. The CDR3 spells CASSYFPDPNSGNTIYF. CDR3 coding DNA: TGTGCCAGCAGTTATTTCCCCGACCCAAACTCTGGAAACACCATATATTTT.

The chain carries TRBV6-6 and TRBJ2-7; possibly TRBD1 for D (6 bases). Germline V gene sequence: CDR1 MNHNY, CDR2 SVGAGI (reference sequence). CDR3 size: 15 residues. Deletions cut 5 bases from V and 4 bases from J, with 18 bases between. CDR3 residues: CASSPRSQGTYEQYF. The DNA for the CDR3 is TGTGCCAGCAGTCCTCGTTCCCAGGGGACGTACGAGCAGTACTTC.

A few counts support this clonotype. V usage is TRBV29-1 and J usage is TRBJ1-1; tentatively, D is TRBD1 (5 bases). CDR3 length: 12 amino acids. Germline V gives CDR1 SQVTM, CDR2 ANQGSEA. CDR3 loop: CSCRGGNTEAFF. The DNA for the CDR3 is TGCAGTTGTAGGGGCGGGAACACTGAAGCTTTCTTT. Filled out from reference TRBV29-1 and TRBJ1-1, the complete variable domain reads SAVISQKPSRDICQRGTSLTIQCQVDSQVTMMFWYRQQPGQSLTLIATANQGSEATYESGFVIDKFPISRPNLTFSTLTVSNMSPEDSSIYLCSCRGGNTEAFFGQGTRLTVV.

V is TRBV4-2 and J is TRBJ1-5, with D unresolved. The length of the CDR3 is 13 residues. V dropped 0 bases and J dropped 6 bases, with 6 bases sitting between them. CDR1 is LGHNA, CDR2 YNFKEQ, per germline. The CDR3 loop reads CASSQEEGQPQHF. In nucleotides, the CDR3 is TGTGCCAGCAGCCAAGAAGAGGGTCAGCCCCAGCATTTT.

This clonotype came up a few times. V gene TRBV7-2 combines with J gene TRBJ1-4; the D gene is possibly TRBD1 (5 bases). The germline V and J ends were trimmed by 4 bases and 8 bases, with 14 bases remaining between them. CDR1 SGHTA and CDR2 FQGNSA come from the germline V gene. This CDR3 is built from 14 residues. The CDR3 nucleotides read TGTGCCAGCAGCTACCGCGTCAGGGACGAAAAACTGTTTTTT. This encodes CASSYRVRDEKLFF.

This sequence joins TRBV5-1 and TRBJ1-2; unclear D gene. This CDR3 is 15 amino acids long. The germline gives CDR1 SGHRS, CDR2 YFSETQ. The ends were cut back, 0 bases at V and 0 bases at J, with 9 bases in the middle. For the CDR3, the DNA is TGCGCCAGCAGCTTGGAAGCCCATACTAACTATGGCTACACCTTC. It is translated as CASSLEAHTNYGYTF.

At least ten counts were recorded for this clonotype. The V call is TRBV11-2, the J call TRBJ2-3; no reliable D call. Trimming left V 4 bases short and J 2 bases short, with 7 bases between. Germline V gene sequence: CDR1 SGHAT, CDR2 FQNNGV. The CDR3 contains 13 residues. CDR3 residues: CASSSAVTDTQYF. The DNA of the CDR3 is TGTGCCAGCAGCTCCGCAGTCACAGATACGCAGTATTTT.

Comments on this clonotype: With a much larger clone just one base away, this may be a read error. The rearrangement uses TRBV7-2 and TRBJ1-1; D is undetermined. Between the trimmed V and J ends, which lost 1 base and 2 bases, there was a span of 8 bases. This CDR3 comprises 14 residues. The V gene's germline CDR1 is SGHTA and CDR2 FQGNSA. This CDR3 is CTSSLVAANTEAFF. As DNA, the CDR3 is TGTACCAGCAGCTTAGTCGCAGCTAACACTGAAGCTTTCTTT.

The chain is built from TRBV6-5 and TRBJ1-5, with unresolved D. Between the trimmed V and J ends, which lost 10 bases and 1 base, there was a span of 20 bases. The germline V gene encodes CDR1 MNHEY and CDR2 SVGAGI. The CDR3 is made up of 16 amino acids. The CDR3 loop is CATHRPRLESNQPQHF. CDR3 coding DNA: TGTGCCACACATAGACCAAGGTTGGAGAGCAATCAGCCCCAGCATTTT.

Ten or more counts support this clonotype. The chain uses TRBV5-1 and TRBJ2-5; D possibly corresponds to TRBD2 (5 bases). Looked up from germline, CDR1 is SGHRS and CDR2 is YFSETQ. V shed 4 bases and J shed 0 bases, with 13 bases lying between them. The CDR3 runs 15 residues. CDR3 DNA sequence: TGCGCCAGCAGCGTCCCAAGCGGTAACCAAGAGACCCAGTACTTC. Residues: CASSVPSGNQETQYF. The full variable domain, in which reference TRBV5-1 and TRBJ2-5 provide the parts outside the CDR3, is KAGVTQTPRYLIKTRGQQVTLSCSPISGHRSVSWYQQTPGQGLQFLFEYFSETQRNKGNFPGRFSGRQFSNSRSEMNVSTLELGDSALYLCASSVPSGNQETQYFGPGTRLLVL.

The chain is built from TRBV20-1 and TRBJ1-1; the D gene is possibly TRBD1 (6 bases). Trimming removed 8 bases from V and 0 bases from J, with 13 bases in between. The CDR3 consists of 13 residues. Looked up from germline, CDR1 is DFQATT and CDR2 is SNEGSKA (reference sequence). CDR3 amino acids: CSISGQMNTEAFF. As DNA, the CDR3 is TGCAGTATCTCAGGACAGATGAACACTGAAGCTTTCTTT.

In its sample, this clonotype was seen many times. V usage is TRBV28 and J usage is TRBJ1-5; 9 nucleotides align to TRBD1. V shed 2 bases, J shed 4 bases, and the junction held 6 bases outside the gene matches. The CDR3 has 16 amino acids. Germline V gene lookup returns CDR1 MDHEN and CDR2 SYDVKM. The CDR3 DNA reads TGTGCCAGCAGTTTAGGTCTGGGACAGGGTAATCAGCCCCAGCATTTT. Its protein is CASSLGLGQGNQPQHF.

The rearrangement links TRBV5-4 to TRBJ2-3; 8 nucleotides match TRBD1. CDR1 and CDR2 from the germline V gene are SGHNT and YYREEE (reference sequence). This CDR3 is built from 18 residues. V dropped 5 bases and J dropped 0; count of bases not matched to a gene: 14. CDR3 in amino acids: CASSSGTGWVTSTDTQYF. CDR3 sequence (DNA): TGTGCCAGCAGTTCTGGGACAGGATGGGTCACTAGCACAGATACGCAGTATTTT. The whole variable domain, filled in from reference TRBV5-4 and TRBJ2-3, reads ETGVTQSPTHLIKTRGQQVTLRCSSQSGHNTVSWYQQALGQGPQFIFQYYREEENGRGNFPPRFSGLQFPNYSSELNVNALELDDSALYLCASSSGTGWVTSTDTQYFGPGTRLTVL.